This T cell receptor beta chain was identified in a study of cytomegalovirus exposure and HLA in healthy donors. Study-level information: Researchers found that around 80% of 398 genotyped donors fell within the Caucasian-associated ancestry cluster. Overall study results and limits: TCR beta sequences numbering 16,951 were associated with HLA alleles at 0.05 false discovery rate in a later analysis. The majority of TCR sequences were rare, yet some public TCRs appeared in many donors. Some V segments, including TRBV6-2 and TRBV6-3, were excluded as indistinguishable.

CDR1 is SNHLY and CDR2 is FYNNEI in the germline V gene. V gave up 6 bases and J gave up 3 bases; unmatched junction bases: 8. This CDR3 is 15 amino acids long. The PCR ran on 60 Vbeta and 13 Jbeta primers. Libraries were prepared by immunoSEQ multiplex PCR; TCRdb keeps only in-frame clonotypes and omits some of them. The sample lists 160,000 or so clones, around 73% occurring once. This clone was found a few times. What it binds is unknown. Specimen: PBMCs. The source is a man aged 60 to 69 in good health and CMV-seronegative. V usage is TRBV2 and J usage is TRBJ2-7, with 10 bases lining up with TRBD2. CDR3 region: CASRGSGGARYEQYF. Written as DNA, the CDR3 is TGTGCCAGCAGAGGGAGCGGGGGGGCCCGCTACGAGCAGTACTTC.